The rows below give T cell receptor beta chains drawn from one sample of a study of blood T cell repertoires in COVID-19. Method: immunoSEQ multiplex PCR; TCRdb's copy keeps in-frame clones and lacks some. The sample includes fewer than 300,000 clones, 75% to 95% seen only once; the top ten take 0.95% to 1.3%. Sequenced material: PBMCs or T cells enriched from blood (not recorded which). The receptors stem from a woman younger than 45 who had recovered from COVID-19. Both conserved end residues are part of each CDR3. D genes are given only for firm matches. Some rows have no size entry. The others give once, few or many, or a class for an expanded clone.

d_gene	v_gene	abundance	len	j_gene	CDR3nt	CDR3aa
-	TRBV11-2	-	13	TRBJ2-7	TGTGCCAGCAGCTTGAAACCTAATTACGAGCAGTACTTC	CASSLKPNYEQYF
-	TRBV10-3	-	15	TRBJ2-3	TGTGCCATCACGCCTTCGGGCGGAGGAGCAGATACGCAGTATTTT	CAITPSGGGADTQYF
TRBD1	TRBV7-2	-	14	TRBJ2-1	TGTGCCAGCAGCCAGACAGGGTCGGCCAATGAGCAGTTCTTC	CASSQTGSANEQFF
-	TRBV27	-	14	TRBJ2-1	TGTGCCAGCAGTCCCTCCTCCGTGTACAATGAGCAGTTCTTC	CASSPSSVYNEQFF
TRBD1	TRBV7-9	-	17	TRBJ1-6	TGTGCCAGCAGCCTAGGGGACAGGGTGTTTCATAATTCACCCCTCCACTTT	CASSLGDRVFHNSPLHF
TRBD2	TRBV5-4	-	14	TRBJ2-1	TGTGCCAGCAGCTTTAGCGGGAGAGGTGATGAGCAGTTCTTC	CASSFSGRGDEQFF
-	TRBV6-5	-	14	TRBJ2-5	TGTGCCAGCAGTCAAACAGGGTCCGGGTTGACCCAGTACTTC	CASSQTGSGLTQYF
TRBD1	TRBV5-6	-	17	TRBJ1-4	TGTGCCAGCAGCTTGGTCAGGACAGGCGATAAAAATGAAAAACTGTTTTTT	CASSLVRTGDKNEKLFF
-	TRBV7-7	-	12	TRBJ2-5	TGTGCTAGCACCCTAGATGGGGAGACCCAGTACTTC	CASTLDGETQYF
TRBD2	TRBV18	-	14	TRBJ2-7	TGTGCCAGCTCACCAGGGGTAGCGGGAGCCGCGGCAGTCTTC	CASSPGVAGAAAVF
TRBD2	TRBV10-3	-	14	TRBJ2-2	TGTGCCATCAGGGCCTCTAGCGGGTCCGGGGAGCTGTTTTTT	CAIRASSGSGELFF
TRBD1	TRBV6-2/TRBV6-3	-	15	TRBJ1-2	TGTGCCAGCAGTTGGGACAGTAGCCCTGAGAATGGCTACACCTTC	CASSWDSSPENGYTF
-	TRBV4-1	-	16	TRBJ2-1	TGCGCCAGCAGCCCGGGTCCGCAGAGCTCCTACAATGAGCAGTTCTTC	CASSPGPQSSYNEQFF
TRBD1	TRBV19	-	16	TRBJ2-1	TGTGCCAGTAGTATGCGCAGGGGGCTATCCTACAATGAGCAGTTCTTC	CASSMRRGLSYNEQFF
-	TRBV7-9	-	13	TRBJ1-1	TGTGCCAGCAGATCTCAGGGGAACACTGAAGCTTTCTTT	CASRSQGNTEAFF
TRBD2	TRBV14	-	15	TRBJ2-7	TGTGCCAGCAGCCTGAGGACTAGCGGCTCCTACGAGCAGTACTTC	CASSLRTSGSYEQYF
TRBD1	TRBV29-1	-	15	TRBJ2-7	TGCAGCGTTGAGGTGGGACAGTTTTCTTCCTACGAGCAGTACTTC	CSVEVGQFSSYEQYF
TRBD1	TRBV7-2	few	13	TRBJ1-1	TGTGCCAGCAGCTTAGTGGGGACAGATGAAGCTTTCTTT	CASSLVGTDEAFF
-	TRBV3-1/TRBV3-2	-	16	TRBJ2-3	TGTGCCAGCAGCCAAGGGTTGGAGCGGAGCACAGATACGCAGTATTTT	CASSQGLERSTDTQYF
-	TRBV19	-	17	TRBJ1-5	TGTGCCAGTAGCTCGATGGGGATGGGGGGGAACTATCAGCCCCAGCATTTT	CASSSMGMGGNYQPQHF
-	TRBV10-2	-	15	TRBJ1-5	TGCGCCAGCCGGGACAACAAATATAGCAATCAGCCCCAGCATTTT	CASRDNKYSNQPQHF
-	TRBV3-1/TRBV3-2	-	18	TRBJ1-6	TGTGCCAGCAGCCAAGACATCAGGTCTGGGGGAGCCGGAGGGCCCCTCCACTTT	CASSQDIRSGGAGGPLHF
TRBD2	TRBV7-9	-	16	TRBJ2-1	TGTGCCAGCAGCTTTATTAGCGGGAGTTTAGGGTATGAGCAGTTCTTC	CASSFISGSLGYEQFF
-	TRBV28	once	16	TRBJ2-3	TGTGCCAGCAGTTTAGTCGGGCGGGGAGGCACAGATACGCAGTATTTT	CASSLVGRGGTDTQYF
-	TRBV6-1	-	13	TRBJ2-7	TGTGCCAGCAGTGAATATGGCCCCTACGAGCAGTACTTC	CASSEYGPYEQYF
TRBD2	TRBV28	once	17	TRBJ2-3	TGTGCCAGCAGTATCCAACTAGCGGGAGGGCCGTTGGATACGCAGTATTTT	CASSIQLAGGPLDTQYF
-	TRBV27	-	16	TRBJ2-1	TGTGCCAGCAGTTCGCCGGGACAAAGCTCCTACAATGAGCAGTTCTTC	CASSSPGQSSYNEQFF
-	TRBV4-1	-	17	TRBJ2-7	TGCGCCAGCAGCCAAGATCACGGGGTGATCGTGGACTACGAGCAGTACTTC	CASSQDHGVIVDYEQYF
TRBD2	TRBV6-2/TRBV6-3	-	15	TRBJ2-5	TGTGCCAGCAGTCCACTAGCGGGCGAGCAAGAGACCCAGTACTTC	CASSPLAGEQETQYF
TRBD2	TRBV7-9	-	16	TRBJ2-1	TGTGCCAGCAGCAAGACTAGCGGGAGCTCCTACAATGAGCAGTTCTTC	CASSKTSGSSYNEQFF
-	TRBV4-2	once	14	TRBJ2-3	TGTGCCAGCAGCCAAGCGGGAGAGACAGATACGCAGTATTTT	CASSQAGETDTQYF
TRBD2	TRBV29-1	-	15	TRBJ2-5	TGCAGCGCCGCAGGACTAGCGGGAGTGGGAGAGACCCAGTACTTC	CSAAGLAGVGETQYF
TRBD1	TRBV28	once	11	TRBJ1-5	TGTGCCAGTACAGGGGTTCAGCCCCAGCATTTT	CASTGVQPQHF
TRBD1	TRBV11-2	-	14	TRBJ2-7	TGTGCCAGCAGCTTATCAGACAGGGGGTACGAGCAGTACTTC	CASSLSDRGYEQYF
TRBD1	TRBV13	-	16	TRBJ2-7	TGTGCCAGCAGCCCAGAGACAGGGGGCCTCTCCTACGAGCAGTACTTC	CASSPETGGLSYEQYF
-	TRBV29-1	once	14	TRBJ2-5	TGCAGCGTTGACCCCGCCGGCGTCGGGGAGACCCAGTACTTC	CSVDPAGVGETQYF
TRBD1	TRBV7-2	once	17	TRBJ2-6	TGTGCCAGCAGCCGGGACAGCCTACTTTCTGGGGCCAACGTCCTGACTTTC	CASSRDSLLSGANVLTF
-	TRBV27	-	14	TRBJ2-7	TGTGCCAGCAGTTCAGGGCTGAGCTCCTACGAGCAGTACTTC	CASSSGLSSYEQYF
TRBD2	TRBV7-3	-	15	TRBJ2-3	TGTGCCAGCAGCAAGACTAGCCTGAACACAGATACGCAGTATTTT	CASSKTSLNTDTQYF
TRBD1	TRBV10-2	-	17	TRBJ1-6	TGCGCCAGCAGTGAGTCGGTGATAGGGGGCATAGGATCACCCCTCCACTTT	CASSESVIGGIGSPLHF
TRBD2	TRBV2	-	20	TRBJ2-3	TGTGCCAGCCTGGGTTTCTGGCGCGGGAGGCAGACTCCTAGCACAGATACGCAGTATTTT	CASLGFWRGRQTPSTDTQYF
-	TRBV19	once	16	TRBJ2-6	TGTGCCAGTTCGTTGGACCCAGGGGCTGGGGCCAACGTCCTGACTTTC	CASSLDPGAGANVLTF
-	TRBV6-5	-	12	TRBJ1-2	TGTGCCAAAGACAGGAATAACTATGGCTACACCTTC	CAKDRNNYGYTF